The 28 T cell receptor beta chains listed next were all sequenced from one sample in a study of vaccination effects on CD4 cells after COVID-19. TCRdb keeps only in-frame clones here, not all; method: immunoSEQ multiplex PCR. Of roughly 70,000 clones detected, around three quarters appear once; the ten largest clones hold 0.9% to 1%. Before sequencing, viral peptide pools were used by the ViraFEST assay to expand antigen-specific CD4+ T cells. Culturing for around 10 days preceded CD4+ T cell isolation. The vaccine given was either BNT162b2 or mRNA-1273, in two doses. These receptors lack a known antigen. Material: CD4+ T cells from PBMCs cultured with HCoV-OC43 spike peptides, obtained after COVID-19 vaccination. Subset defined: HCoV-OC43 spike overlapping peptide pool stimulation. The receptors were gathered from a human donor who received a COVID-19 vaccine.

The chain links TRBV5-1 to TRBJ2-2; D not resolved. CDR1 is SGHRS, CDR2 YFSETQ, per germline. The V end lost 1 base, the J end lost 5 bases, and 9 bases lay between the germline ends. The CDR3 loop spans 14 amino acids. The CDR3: CASSLNRMTGELFF. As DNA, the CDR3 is TGCGCCAGCAGCTTGAACAGAATGACCGGGGAGCTGTTTTTT. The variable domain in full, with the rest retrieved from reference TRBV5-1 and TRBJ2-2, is KAGVTQTPRYLIKTRGQQVTLSCSPISGHRSVSWYQQTPGQGLQFLFEYFSETQRNKGNFPGRFSGRQFSNSRSEMNVSTLELGDSALYLCASSLNRMTGELFFGEGSRLTVL.

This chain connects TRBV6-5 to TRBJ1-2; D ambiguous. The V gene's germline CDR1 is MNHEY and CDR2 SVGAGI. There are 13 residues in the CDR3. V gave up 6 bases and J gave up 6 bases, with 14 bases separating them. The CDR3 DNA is TGTGCCAGCAGAAATAGGGCTGGGGATGGCTACACCTTC. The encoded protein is CASRNRAGDGYTF.

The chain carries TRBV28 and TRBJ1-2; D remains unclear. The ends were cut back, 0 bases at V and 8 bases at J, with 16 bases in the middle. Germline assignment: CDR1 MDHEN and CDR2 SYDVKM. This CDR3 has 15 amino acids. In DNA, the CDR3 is TGTGCCAGCAGTTTATGGGATGGGCGACCTCGAGGCTACACCTTC. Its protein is CASSLWDGRPRGYTF.

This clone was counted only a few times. The CDR3 region has the DNA TGTGCCAGCAGCTACGACAGGGTTAGGGACATTCAGTACTTC. This codes for CASSYDRVRDIQYF. The chain links TRBV6-5 to TRBJ2-4; 7 bases align to TRBD1. V lost 6 bases and J lost 8; bases outside the gene matches: 10. Germline values: CDR1 MNHEY, CDR2 SVGAGI. CDR3 length equals 14 residues.

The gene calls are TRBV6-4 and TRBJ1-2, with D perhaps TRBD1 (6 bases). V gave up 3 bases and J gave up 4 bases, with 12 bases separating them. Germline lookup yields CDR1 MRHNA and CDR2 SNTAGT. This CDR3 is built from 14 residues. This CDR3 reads CASSESGAGYGYTF. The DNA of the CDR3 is TGTGCCAGCAGTGAATCAGGGGCGGGCTATGGCTACACCTTC.

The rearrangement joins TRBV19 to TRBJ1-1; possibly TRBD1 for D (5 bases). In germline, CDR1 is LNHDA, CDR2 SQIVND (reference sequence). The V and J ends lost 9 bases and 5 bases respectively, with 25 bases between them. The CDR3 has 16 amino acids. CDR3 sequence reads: CASNHRTGNLGTEAFF. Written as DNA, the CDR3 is TGTGCCAGCAATCACAGGACCGGGAACTTGGGTACTGAAGCTTTCTTT. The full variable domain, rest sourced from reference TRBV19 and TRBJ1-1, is DGGITQSPKYLFRKEGQNVTLSCEQNLNHDAMYWYRQDPGQGLRLIYYSQIVNDFQKGDIAEGYSVSREKKESFPLTVTSAQKNPTAFYLCASNHRTGNLGTEAFFGQGTRLTVV.

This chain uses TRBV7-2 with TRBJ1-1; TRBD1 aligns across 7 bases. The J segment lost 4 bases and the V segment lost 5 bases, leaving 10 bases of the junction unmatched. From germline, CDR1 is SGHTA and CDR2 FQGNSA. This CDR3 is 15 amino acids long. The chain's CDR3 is CASSPSTGLSTEAFF. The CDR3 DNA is TGTGCCAGCAGCCCCTCGACAGGGCTGTCCACTGAAGCTTTCTTT.

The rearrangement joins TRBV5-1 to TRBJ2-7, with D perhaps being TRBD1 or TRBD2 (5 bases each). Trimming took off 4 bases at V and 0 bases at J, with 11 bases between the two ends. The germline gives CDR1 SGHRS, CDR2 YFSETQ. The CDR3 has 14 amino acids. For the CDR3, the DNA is TGCGCCAGCAGCCCGGGACCGGACTCCTACGAGCAGTACGTC. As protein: CASSPGPDSYEQYV.

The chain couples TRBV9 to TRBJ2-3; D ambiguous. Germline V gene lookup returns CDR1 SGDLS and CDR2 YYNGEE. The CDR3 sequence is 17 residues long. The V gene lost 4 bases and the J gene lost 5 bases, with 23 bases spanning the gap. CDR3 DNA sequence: TGTGCCAGCAGCCCCCGCAGTTTTTCCCCCAAGGGAGATACGCAGTATTTT. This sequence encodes CASSPRSFSPKGDTQYF.

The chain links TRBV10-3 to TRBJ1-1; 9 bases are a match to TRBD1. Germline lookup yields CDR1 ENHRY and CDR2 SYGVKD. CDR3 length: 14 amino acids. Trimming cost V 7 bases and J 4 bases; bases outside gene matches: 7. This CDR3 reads CAIKQGAGGTEAFF. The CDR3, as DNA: TGTGCCATCAAACAGGGGGCGGGTGGCACTGAAGCTTTCTTT.

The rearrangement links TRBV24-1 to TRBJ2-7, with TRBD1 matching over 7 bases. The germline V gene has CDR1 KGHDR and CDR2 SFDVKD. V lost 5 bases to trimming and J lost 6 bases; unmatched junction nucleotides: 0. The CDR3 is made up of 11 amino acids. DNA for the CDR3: TGTGCCACCAGTGCAGGGGGCGAGCAGTACGTC. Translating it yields CATSAGGEQYV.

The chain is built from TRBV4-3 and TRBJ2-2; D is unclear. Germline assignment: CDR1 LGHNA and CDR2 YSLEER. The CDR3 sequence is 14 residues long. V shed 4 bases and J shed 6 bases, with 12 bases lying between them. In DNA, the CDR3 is TGCGCCAGCAGCCGGGTCGGCGGCGCCGGGGAGCTGTTTTTT. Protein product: CASSRVGGAGELFF.

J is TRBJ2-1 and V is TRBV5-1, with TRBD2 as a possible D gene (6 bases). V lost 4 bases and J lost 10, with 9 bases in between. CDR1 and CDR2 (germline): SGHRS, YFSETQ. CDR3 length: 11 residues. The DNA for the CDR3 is TGCGCCAGCAGCGCGGGGCGAGAGCAGTTCTTC. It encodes CASSAGREQFF.

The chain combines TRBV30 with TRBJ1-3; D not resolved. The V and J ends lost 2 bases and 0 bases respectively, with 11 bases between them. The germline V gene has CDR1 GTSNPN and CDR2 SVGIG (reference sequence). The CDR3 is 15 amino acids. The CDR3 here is CAWSRQPLSGNTIYF. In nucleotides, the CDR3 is TGTGCCTGGAGTAGGCAGCCCCTCTCTGGAAACACCATATATTTT. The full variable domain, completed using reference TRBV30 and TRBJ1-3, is SQTIHQWPATLVQPVGSPLSLECTVEGTSNPNLYWYRQAAGRGLQLLFYSVGIGQISSEVPQNLSASRPQDRQFILSSKKLLLSDSGFYLCAWSRQPLSGNTIYFGEGSWLTVV.

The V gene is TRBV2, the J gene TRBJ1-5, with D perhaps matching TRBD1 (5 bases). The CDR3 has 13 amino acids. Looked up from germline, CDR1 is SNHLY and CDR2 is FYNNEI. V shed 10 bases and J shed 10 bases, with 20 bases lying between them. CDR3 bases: TGTGCCACCAAATTCGGGGGGACGACCCCCCAGCATTTT. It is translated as CATKFGGTTPQHF.

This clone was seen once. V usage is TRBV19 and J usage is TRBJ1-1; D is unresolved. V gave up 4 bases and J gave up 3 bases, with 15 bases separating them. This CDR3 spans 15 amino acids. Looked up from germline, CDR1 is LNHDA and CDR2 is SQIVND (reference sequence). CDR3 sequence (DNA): TGTGCCAGTAGTAATCGGTGGCAGGCCGACACTGAAGCTTTCTTT. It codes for CASSNRWQADTEAFF.

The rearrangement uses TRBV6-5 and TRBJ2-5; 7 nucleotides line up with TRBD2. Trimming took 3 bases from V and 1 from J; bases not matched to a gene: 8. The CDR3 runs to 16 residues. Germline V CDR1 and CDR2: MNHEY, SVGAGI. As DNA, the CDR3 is TGTGCCAGCAGTTATGAGGAGCGGGGAGTCCAAGAGACCCAGTACTTC. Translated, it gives CASSYEERGVQETQYF.

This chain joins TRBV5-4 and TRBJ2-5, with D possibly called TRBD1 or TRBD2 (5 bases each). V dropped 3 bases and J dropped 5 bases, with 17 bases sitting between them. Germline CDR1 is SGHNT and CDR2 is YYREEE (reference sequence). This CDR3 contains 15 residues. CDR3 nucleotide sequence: TGTGCCAGCAGCTCAATCAGGGATGAGGGGGAGACCCAGTACTTC. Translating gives CASSSIRDEGETQYF.

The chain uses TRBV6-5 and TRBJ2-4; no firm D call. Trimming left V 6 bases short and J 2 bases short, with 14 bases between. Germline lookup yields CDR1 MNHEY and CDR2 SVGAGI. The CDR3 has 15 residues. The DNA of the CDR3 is TGTGCCAGCAGCGGACCTCTAGGGACCAAAAACATTCAGTACTTC. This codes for CASSGPLGTKNIQYF.

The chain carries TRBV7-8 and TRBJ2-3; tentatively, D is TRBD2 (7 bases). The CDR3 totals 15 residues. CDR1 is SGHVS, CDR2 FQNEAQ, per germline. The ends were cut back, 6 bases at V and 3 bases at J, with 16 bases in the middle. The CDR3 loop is CASRTMAGATDTQYF. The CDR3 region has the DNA TGTGCCAGCAGGACAATGGCGGGGGCTACAGATACGCAGTATTTT. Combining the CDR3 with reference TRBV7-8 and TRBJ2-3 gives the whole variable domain GAGVSQSPRYKVAKRGQDVALRCDPISGHVSLFWYQQALGQGPEFLTYFQNEAQLDKSGLPSDRFFAERPEGSVSTLKIQRTQQEDSAVYLCASRTMAGATDTQYFGPGTRLTVL.

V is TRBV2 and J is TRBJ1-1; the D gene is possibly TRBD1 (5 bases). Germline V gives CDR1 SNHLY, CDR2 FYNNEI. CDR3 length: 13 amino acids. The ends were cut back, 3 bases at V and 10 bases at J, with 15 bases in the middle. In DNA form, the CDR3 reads TGTGCCAGCAGTGAGATCAGGGTCCTGGTAGCTTTCTTT. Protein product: CASSEIRVLVAFF.

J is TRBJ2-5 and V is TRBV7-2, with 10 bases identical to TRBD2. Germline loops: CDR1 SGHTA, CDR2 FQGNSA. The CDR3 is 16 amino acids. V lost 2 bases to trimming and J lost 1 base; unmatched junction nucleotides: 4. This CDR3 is CASSLTVAGGQETQYF. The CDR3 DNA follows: TGTGCCAGCAGCTTAACGGTAGCGGGGGGCCAAGAGACCCAGTACTTC. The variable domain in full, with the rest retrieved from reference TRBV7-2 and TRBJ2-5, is GAGVSQSPSNKVTEKGKDVELRCDPISGHTALYWYRQSLGQGLEFLIYFQGNSAPDKSGLPSDRFSAERTGGSVSTLTIQRTQQEDSAVYLCASSLTVAGGQETQYFGPGTRLLVL.

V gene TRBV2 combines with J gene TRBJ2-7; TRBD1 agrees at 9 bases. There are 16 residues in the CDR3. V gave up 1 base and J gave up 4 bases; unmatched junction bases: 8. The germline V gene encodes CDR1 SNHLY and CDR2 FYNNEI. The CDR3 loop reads CASSEGGDRAGYEQYV. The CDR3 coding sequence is TGTGCCAGCAGTGAAGGGGGGGACAGGGCGGGGTACGAGCAGTACGTC.

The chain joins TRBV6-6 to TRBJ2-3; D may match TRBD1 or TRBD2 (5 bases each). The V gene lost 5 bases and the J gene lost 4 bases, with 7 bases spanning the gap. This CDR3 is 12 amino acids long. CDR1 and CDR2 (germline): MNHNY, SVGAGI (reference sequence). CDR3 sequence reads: CASSQGADTQYF. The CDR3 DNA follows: TGTGCCAGCAGTCAGGGAGCAGATACGCAGTATTTT.

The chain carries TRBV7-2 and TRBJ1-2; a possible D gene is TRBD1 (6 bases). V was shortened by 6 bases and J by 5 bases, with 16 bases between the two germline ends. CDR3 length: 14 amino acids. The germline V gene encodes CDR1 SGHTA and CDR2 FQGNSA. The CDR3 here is CASSQQDSMYGYTF. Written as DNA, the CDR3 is TGTGCCAGCAGTCAACAGGACAGTATGTATGGCTACACCTTC.

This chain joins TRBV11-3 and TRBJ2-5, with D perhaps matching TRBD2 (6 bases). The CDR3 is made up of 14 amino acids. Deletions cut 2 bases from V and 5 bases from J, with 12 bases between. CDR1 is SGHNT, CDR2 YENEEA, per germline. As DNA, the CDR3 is TGTGCCAGCAGCTTAAGTCCTAGCGCGGAGACCCAGTACTTC. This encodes CASSLSPSAETQYF.

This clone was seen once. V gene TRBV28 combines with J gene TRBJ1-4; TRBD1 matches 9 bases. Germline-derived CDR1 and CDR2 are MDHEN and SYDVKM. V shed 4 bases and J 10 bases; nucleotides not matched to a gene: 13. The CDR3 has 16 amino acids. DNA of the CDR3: TGTGCCAGCAGTTCCCATGGACAGGGGAGCGTCGTAAAACTGTTTTTT. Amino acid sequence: CASSSHGQGSVVKLFF.

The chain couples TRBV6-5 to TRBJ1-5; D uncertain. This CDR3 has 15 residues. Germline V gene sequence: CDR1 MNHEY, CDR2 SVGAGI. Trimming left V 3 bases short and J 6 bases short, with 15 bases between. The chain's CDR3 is CASSYTSGNSQPQHF. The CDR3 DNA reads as TGTGCCAGCAGTTATACCTCCGGGAACAGTCAGCCCCAGCATTTT.